Here is one T cell receptor (beta chain) with its context. The record originates from a study of T cell changes during pregnancy in multiple sclerosis. The method was immunoSEQ multiplex PCR; TCRdb's version includes in-frame clones alone and lacks a portion of them. The table has about 68,000 clones, approximately 90% seen once. Germline lookup yields CDR1 SGHAT and CDR2 FQNNGV. The CDR3 extends over 14 amino acids. With 2 bases removed from V and 5 bases from J, the gap between germline ends came to 12 bases. The input for sequencing was peripheral blood, taken in the third trimester of pregnancy. This clonotype originated in a female donor with multiple sclerosis, enrolled in a pregnancy study. The chain links TRBV11-2 to TRBJ1-1; the D is unclear. The CDR3 DNA is TGTGCCAGCAGCTTATCTCCCCCCAGGACTGAAGCTTTCTTT. As protein: CASSLSPPRTEAFF.